A single sample is the source of the 4 T cell receptor beta chains below, sequenced in a study of T-cell reconstitution after alpha-beta-depleted transplantation in children. Unique molecular identifiers were incorporated when the TCRbeta library was constructed. TCRdb reanalysed the PCR reads using MiXCR and keeps one entry per CDR3 protein. The sample lists approximately 400,000 distinct CDR3 sequences; around 16% were seen once. The specimen was PBMCs, mostly from graft donor cells, collected 360 days after TCRalphabeta/CD19-depleted stem cell transplant. These receptors originate from a boy under three years old who had a stem cell transplant for Wiskott-Aldrich syndrome, so the T cells may come from the graft donor.

The chain couples TRBV28 to TRBJ2-1; 10 bases align to TRBD2. Germline V lookup: CDR1 MDHEN, CDR2 SYDVKM. J was trimmed by 7 bases and V by 3 bases; bases with no gene match: 6. The length of the CDR3 is 15 residues. CDR3 nucleotides: TGTGCCAGCAGTTTCTCTAGCGGGAGCGGAAATGAGCAGTTCTTC. Amino acids: CASSFSSGSGNEQFF.

V is TRBV29-1 and J is TRBJ1-4, with D maybe TRBD1 (6 bases). The germline gives CDR1 SQVTM, CDR2 ANQGSEA. V was pared by 8 bases and J by 3 bases, with 16 bases between. The CDR3 totals 14 residues. This CDR3 reads CSYTTTGSNEKLFF. The CDR3 DNA reads as TGCAGCTACACCACGACAGGTTCTAATGAAAAACTGTTTTTT.

This clonotype was picked up a small number of times. The rearrangement uses TRBV4-1 and TRBJ2-7; 10 bases map to TRBD2. This CDR3 has 14 residues. V was clipped by 3 bases and J by 2 bases; unmatched bases: 1. In germline, CDR1 is MGHRA, CDR2 YSYEKL. The CDR3 coding sequence is TGCGCCAGCAGCCAGACTAGCGGGCCCTACGAGCAGTACTTC. Translating it yields CASSQTSGPYEQYF.

The genes are TRBV15 and TRBJ2-2; TRBD2 matches 8 bases. CDR3 size: 17 residues. Looked up from germline, CDR1 is LNHNV and CDR2 is YYDKDF (reference sequence). The V gene end was trimmed by 2 bases and the J gene end by 4 bases; junction bases not matched to a gene: 9. The CDR3 bases are TGTGCCACCAGCAGACGAAGGGGACTAGGGCTCACCGGGGAGCTGTTTTTT. Protein: CATSRRRGLGLTGELFF. Using reference TRBV15 and TRBJ2-2 for the parts outside the CDR3, the full variable domain is DAMVIQNPRYQVTQFGKPVTLSCSQTLNHNVMYWYQQKSSQAPKLLFHYYDKDFNNEADTPDNFQSRRPNTSFCFLDIRSPGLGDTAMYLCATSRRRGLGLTGELFFGEGSRLTVL.